The present T cell receptor (beta chain) was sequenced within a study of neoadjuvant anti-PD-1 for oral cavity cancer. The method was immunoSEQ multiplex PCR; TCRdb's version includes in-frame clones alone and lacks a portion of them. The sample contains tens of thousands of clones, around 80% of which appear only once. Per the germline V gene, CDR1 is MNHEY and CDR2 is SVGAGI. With 5 bases removed from V and 4 bases from J, the gap between germline ends came to 14 bases. The CDR3 consists of 14 residues. To note about this clone: The antigen remains undetermined.

Overall study results and limits: TCR analyses covered only a few patients per response group. Higher pretreatment Treg/Th17 ratios tracked higher pretreatment blood clonality.

This sequence was found in a person aged 40 to 85 with oral cavity squamous cell carcinoma. The gene calls are TRBV6-5 and TRBJ1-2; TRBD1 is a possible D gene (5 bases). The starting material was PBMCs, obtained before nivolumab (anti-PD-1) treatment. DNA of the CDR3: TGTGCCAGCAGTACTGGGAACAGGTTCTATGGCTACACCTTC. It yields the protein CASSTGNRFYGYTF.